A single TCR beta chain is shown here with its context. In this sample, this clone turned up a few times. Its specific antigen is unknown. Per-nucleotide qualities are absent, and no much larger clonotype sits a single base away. This sample was included in a study of cytomegalovirus exposure and HLA in healthy donors (dated by TCRdb to 2015 to 2018). Concerning the study at large: In an earlier analysis of roughly 500 of the donors, around 290 Gb of sequence data and 95 million to 130 million unique TCR beta sequences from some 170 million T cells were reported. The aim of the study was to test whether cataloging public T cell receptors could identify signatures of past pathogen exposure. To predict cytomegalovirus infection status, the study brought together high-throughput TCR immunosequencing, statistical association of individual TCRs with disease status, and machine learning. Class I and class II HLA loci were covered by the typing at four-digit resolution. The genetic ancestry cluster associated with self-reported Caucasian donors included about 84% of the 398 genotyped donors. To study patterns of TCR occurrence, a later analysis re-analyzed previously published TCR beta repertoires from 700 or so donors and added high-resolution HLA genotyping. A separate validation cohort of roughly 110 different subjects was used in addition to the roughly 640-subject first cohort. The study used immunosequencing to profile the T cell repertoires of more than 650 subjects and linked those repertoires to cytomegalovirus serostatus. An earlier analysis of some 500 of the donors used high-throughput TCR beta sequencing to judge whether each TCR beta V gene segment behaved as functional or pseudogenic. Donor age, sex, ethnicity and CMV serostatus were compiled alongside the repertoire data. Genome-wide SNP genotypes for about three fifths of the 666 donors were used in a later genetic analysis, which treated that subset as a discovery cohort. Typing coverage differed by locus: A, B, C, DRB1 and DQB1 were typed in about 629-640 donors, DQA1 in 522, DPA1 in over 600, and DPB1 in just under 480. Rather than using new phenotypic data, the later analysis identified candidate immune exposures from TCR beta sequences and from how often those sequences occurred across donors. Among around 400 genotyped donors of the cohort, an average of 235,054 unique TCR beta nucleotide sequences were sequenced per donor, 15% to 20% of them non-productive. Roughly five DR-DQ haplotypes were handled as single units for association and clustering, since linkage in the cohort was strong. Roughly 290 gigabases of sequencing data and 70 million to 95 million unique TCR sequences made up an early release that covered roughly 670 HLA-typed donors. All discovery cohort repertoires had been generated using a single sequencing platform.

From cysteine to phenylalanine, the CDR3 is 19 amino acids long. The retained sequence is limited to the CDR3, 57 bases, with the frame set at the first base. V is pruned by 5 bases and J by 4 bases, leaving 22 bases of the junction without a gene match. Taken from the germline V gene, the CDR1 and CDR2 loops are SGHTA and FQGNSA. In total, approximately 700 healthy bone marrow donors made up the cohort. At the time of sampling, all cohort members were nominally healthy, though unrecorded immune exposures were likely present. The donor was CMV seronegative and was included in the group of over 300 seronegative cohort members. Each donor provided a peripheral blood sample, and peripheral blood mononuclear cells were used for TCR beta sequencing. Genomic DNA was extracted from the blood cell samples with the Qiagen DNeasy Blood Extraction Kit. Beyond this particular receptor, the publication reports: According to a later analysis, TCR association rates differed among HLA loci, with DRB1 alleles showing the most associated TCRs and HLA-C alleles showing the fewest. Approximately 18 rarely observed V segments, including chromosome 9 orphons, were excluded from the earlier analysis of a few hundred of the donors because counts were too low. A later analysis found that most CMV-associated TCR beta chains appeared HLA-restricted, with HLA associations seemingly driven largely by CMV exposure. V-gene and J-gene trimming of TCR beta chains was associated with a missense DCLRE1C variant in a later genetic analysis, and the association was replicated in an independent cohort. A later analysis reported that several top co-occurrence clusters appeared linked to parvovirus B19, influenza, CMV and Epstein-Barr virus. A further reported finding was that TCR beta sequences accurately predicted the HLA-A and HLA-B alleles for most subjects in the first cohort. When HLA alleles, especially DR and DQ, strongly co-occurred, TCR associations were difficult to assign to individual alleles. In a later analysis, HLA-associated TCR beta chains showed more clonal expansion and lower generation probabilities than non-associated chains that were equally common. In vitro tests confirmed that a few of the cytomegalovirus-associated TCR beta chains recognize cytomegalovirus antigens. The study gave a list of some 150 TCR beta chains associated with cytomegalovirus. For the cohort, immune exposure information was limited to CMV serostatus. Presence/absence analyses assumed roughly uniform sequencing depth across donors, an assumption that may not hold. Because some donors lacked HLA typing at each locus, the association tests relied only on the typed subset. Some IMGT-functional V segments, including TRBV6-2 and TRBV6-3, could not be told apart with the 87-base-pair reads, so those segments were excluded. An earlier analysis of roughly 570 of the donors showed that most TCR beta V segments appeared in productive rearrangements either about 90% or about 30% of the time, which broadly matched IMGT annotations. Most TCR sequences were observed very rarely across donors, whereas some public TCRs were present in many individuals. A group of highly shared sequence variants was considered likely to be a technical artifact of the sequencing pipeline. This cohort had only TCR beta chains sequenced, and the lack of alpha or paired-chain data limited which features could be detected. The authors suggested that the approach could potentially be generalized to other disease states and immunological phenotypes. Cytomegalovirus status was reported to be diagnosed by the classifier with high specificity and sensitivity in both the original and validation cohorts. Linkage disequilibrium might explain the correlated functional status among segregating V segments, but an unknown experimental factor could not be excluded. A later genetic analysis reported fewer N-insertions in productive TCRs among donors in an Asian-associated ancestry cluster than the roughly 720-donor mean. Specific HLA alleles were associated with around 18,000 TCR beta sequences at a false discovery rate of 0.05 in a later analysis.

The library was built by means of the immunoSEQ multiplex PCR assay. A mixture of 60 forward primers for TCR Vbeta segments and 13 reverse primers for TCR Jbeta segments was used in the multiplex PCR. The CDR3 region of rearranged TCR beta genes was amplified from genomic DNA with a multiplex PCR assay. The amplified TCR beta libraries were sequenced on the Illumina HiSeq System as 87-base-pair reads. The study's processing was this. In a later analysis, some 80 million unique TCR beta chains were counted across the 666 repertoires, and roughly 10 million of these chains were shared by at least two donors. A nearest-neighbor algorithm error-corrected the raw reads and collapsed the reads into unique sequences, merging closely related sequences to remove PCR and sequencing errors. Alignment of CDR3 sequences to IMGT reference sequences was used to assign V, D and J gene segments. For a sequence to be retained, a match of at least six nucleotides was required to both a V gene segment and a J gene segment. A rearrangement was called productive if the CDR3 had no stop codons and remained in frame with V and J, and every other rearrangement was called non-productive. Following IMGT convention, CDR3 was defined as the stretch from the second conserved V-encoded cysteine to the conserved J-encoded phenylalanine. Sequences without an unambiguous match to a single V gene segment were excluded from the earlier analysis of almost 600 of the donors. An earlier analysis of a few hundred of the donors called V segments functional above 56.7% productive rearrangements and segregating when the between-donor standard deviation exceeded 5%. A statistical classification framework was developed to diagnose cytomegalovirus status using the catalog of TCR beta chain sequences. V and J gene assignment, in a later analysis, came from comparing TCR nucleotide sequences with IMGT/GENE-DB human TR gene sequences. A later analysis assigned CDR3 sequences and most-parsimonious VDJ recombination scenarios with the TCRdist pipeline. In a later analysis, every TCR beta chain was defined by the combination of its CDR3 amino acid sequence and its V-gene family, and reads without a unique V-gene family were dropped. To address suspected cross-contamination and a sequencing artifact, a later analysis removed 550 to 750 highly shared, low-generation-probability nucleotide sequences. In a later analysis, a clonal expansion index for each public chain was calculated from normalized within-repertoire ranks of inferred template counts. A later analysis computed generation probabilities with a VDJ recombination model fitted to out-of-frame rearrangements, and checked the results against IGoR. In a later analysis, hypergeometric tests were used to score TCR-TCR, TCR-HLA and TCR-CMV co-occurrence, with a repertoire-size bias correction applied to TCR pairs. False discovery rates were estimated in a later analysis by permuting HLA or CMV assignments 20 times. In a later analysis, co-occurring TCRs were grouped using DBSCAN, with TCRdist sequence similarity added in when clustering inside HLA-allele-positive subsets. For co-occurrence clustering, repertoires with fewer than 30,000 or more than 120,000 public chains were excluded, along with a handful of repertoires with anomalous nucleotide sharing. TCRdb took over this immuneACCESS table, retaining in-frame rearrangements with V and J assigned. Such tables are incomplete; in checked studies, under half of the missing clones stem from an unresolved V gene, and the remainder is unexplained. The DNA was the basis for D and trimming; V, J and clone size are from that table. This sample has more than 100,000 clones in its table, and approximately 87% of those were observed once. The ten largest clones take up about 1.6% of the sample.

The chain couples TRBV7-2 to TRBJ2-7, with 8 bases in between that match TRBD2. The sequenced sample consisted of PBMCs. This receptor was identified in a man in his forties in good health and CMV-seronegative. The CDR3 region has the sequence CASSRGGRAMGQGRYEQYF. In nucleotides, the sequence is TGTGCCAGCAGCCGCGGGGGGCGCGCGATGGGGCAGGGAAGGTACGAGCAGTACTTC.